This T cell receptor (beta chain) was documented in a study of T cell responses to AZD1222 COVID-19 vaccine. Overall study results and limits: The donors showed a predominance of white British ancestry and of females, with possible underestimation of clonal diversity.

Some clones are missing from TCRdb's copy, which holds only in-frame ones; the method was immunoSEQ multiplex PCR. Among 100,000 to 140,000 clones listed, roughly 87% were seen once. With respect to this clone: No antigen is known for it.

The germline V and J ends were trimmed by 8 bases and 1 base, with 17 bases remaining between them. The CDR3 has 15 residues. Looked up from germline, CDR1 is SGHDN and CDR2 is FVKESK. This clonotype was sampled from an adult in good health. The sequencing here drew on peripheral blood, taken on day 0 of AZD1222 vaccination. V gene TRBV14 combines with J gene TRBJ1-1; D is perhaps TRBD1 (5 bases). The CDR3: CASRTFGGGNTEAFF. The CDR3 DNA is TGTGCCAGCCGAACTTTTGGCGGGGGGAACACTGAAGCTTTCTTT.